These T cell receptor beta chains were read from a single sample in a study of blood T cell repertoires in COVID-19. Profiled with immunoSEQ multiplex PCR; TCRdb holds only in-frame clones, not every one. This sample has fewer than 350,000 clones; about 91% occur once, and the top ten carry 8% to 10%. Material for sequencing was PBMCs or T cells enriched from blood (not recorded which). These receptors came from a middle-aged woman who had recovered from COVID-19. The conserved cysteine and the conserved F or W are not part of the CDR3 here.

>TRBV5-8|TRBJ2-3
ASSLGHSTDTQY
>TRBV30|TRBJ2-1
ACWLAGYNEQF
>TRBV25-1|TRBJ1-1
ASSVGRRDTEAF
>TRBV7-2|TRBJ2-1
ASSFSGGAIYEQF
>TRBV27|TRBJ2-3
ASNPLSGGASDTQY
>TRBV18|TRBJ2-4
ASSPPGLAGEGIQY
>TRBV6-2/TRBV6-3|TRBJ2-7
ASSQARVREQY
>TRBV28|TRBJ1-2
ASKGGSNYGYT
>TRBV2|TRBJ2-3
ASRMASGSTDTQY
>TRBV5-1|TRBJ2-5
ASSLDLQGETQY
>TRBV2|TRBJ1-2
ASSPETGDYGYT
>TRBV28|TRBJ1-5
ASSSARGGNQPQH
>TRBV3-1/TRBV3-2|TRBJ2-1
ASSQDRTGTGFYNEQF
>TRBV19|TRBJ1-3
ASSIDGAASGNTIY
>TRBV7-9|TRBJ2-1
ASSSSGGASYNEQF
>TRBV4-2|TRBJ2-1
ASCPGAGGNNEQF
>TRBV7-2|TRBJ1-1
ASSLEGGQGNTEAF
>TRBV29-1|TRBJ1-2
SVDRHRANYGYT
>TRBV5-4|TRBJ2-5
ASSARGQETQY
>TRBV27|TRBJ1-2
ASSLSAQYGYT
>TRBV24-1|TRBJ2-1
ATSDSGQGSNEQF
>TRBV2|TRBJ2-2
ASSVTTGNTGELF